The clone carrying this T cell receptor beta chain has only a few counts. Its cognate antigen is unknown. Constant-segment-primed 5'RACE gave TCR alpha and TCR beta cDNA libraries with sample barcodes and UMIs. TCRdb passed the 5' RACE reads through MiXCR, listing each CDR3 protein once. The sample shows about 90,000 distinct CDR3 sequences, around 15% of them seen only once. This entry is derived from a study of T-cell memory formation after mild COVID-19. Study-level findings and limits: Chiefly within CM and EM were the contracting CD4+ clones; CD8+ ones were within EMRA.

Germline V gene data show CDR1 as MGHRA and CDR2 as YSYEKL. The CDR3 covers 16 residues. The V gene lost 3 bases and the J gene lost 6 bases, with 15 bases spanning the gap. The chain combines TRBV4-1 with TRBJ1-6; possible D gene TRBD1, 5 bases. What was sequenced was PBMCs or a T cell subset sorted from them (not recorded which). The receptor was derived from a man aged 18 to 35 who had mild COVID-19 (a few samples of this study predate the infection). Cell type and time point are not known. As DNA, the CDR3 is TGCGCCAGCAGCCAGGGAGACGGGGGTAGTAATTCACCCCTCCACTTT. Amino acids: CASSQGDGGSNSPLHF.